Sequencing of this T cell receptor (beta chain) was carried out in a study of cytomegalovirus exposure and HLA in healthy donors. Study details: In an earlier analysis, 95 million to 140 million unique TCR beta sequences were found from approximately 170 million T cells.

Though nominally healthy at sampling, donors likely had unrecorded immune exposures. The table lists this clone with a count of one. The PCR contained 60 Vbeta and 13 Jbeta primers. The assay was immunoSEQ multiplex PCR, and TCRdb's table has in-frame clones only and misses some. The sample holds 65,000 to 75,000 clones, roughly 65% seen once. The CDR3 sequence is 14 residues long. The V end was cut by 1 base, the J end by 7 bases, with 13 bases between. CDR1 SGHDN and CDR2 FVKESK come from the germline V gene. This chain connects TRBV14 to TRBJ2-5; TRBD2 is a possible D gene (5 bases). This clonotype originated in a woman in her 30s in good health and CMV-seronegative. Input material: PBMCs. The CDR3 DNA is TGTGCCAGCAGCCAAGGGCAGGTCGGAGGGACCCAGTACTTC. Its translation is CASSQGQVGGTQYF.